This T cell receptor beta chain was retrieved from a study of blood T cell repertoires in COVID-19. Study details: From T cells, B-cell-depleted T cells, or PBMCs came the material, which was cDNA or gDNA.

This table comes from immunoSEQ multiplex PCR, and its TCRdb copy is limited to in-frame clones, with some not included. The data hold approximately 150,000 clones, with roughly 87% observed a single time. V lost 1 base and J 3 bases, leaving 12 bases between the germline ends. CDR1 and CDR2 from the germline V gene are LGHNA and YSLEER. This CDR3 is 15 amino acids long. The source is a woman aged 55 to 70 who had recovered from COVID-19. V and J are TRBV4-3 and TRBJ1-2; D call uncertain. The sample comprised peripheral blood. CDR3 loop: CASSQGGWLDYGYTF. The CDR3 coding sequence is TGCGCCAGCAGCCAAGGAGGCTGGCTGGACTATGGCTACACCTTC.